This passage covers 12 T cell receptor beta chains from one sample sequenced in a study of regulatory T cells in long-lasting Graves disease. Building of the TCR beta libraries involved iRepertoire HTBI primers and Arm-PCR of CDR3 regions. Each CDR3 protein gets one entry after TCRdb re-called the multiplex PCR reads with MiXCR. The sample lists about 540,000 distinct CDR3 sequences; roughly 14% were seen once. Time point here: newly diagnosed GD, antithyroid drugs for less than 3 months. PBMC RNA served as the TCR library source. A further study also used this sample, focusing on T cells in Graves' hyperthyroidism and ophthalmopathy.

The sample here was peripheral blood mononuclear cells (PBMCs), taken at new diagnosis, from a patient treated with antithyroid drugs. All receptors come from a young man with Graves disease.

The CDR3 region is CSASQSGQGYKNIQYF. In DNA form, the CDR3 reads TGCAGTGCTAGCCAATCGGGACAGGGGTACAAAAACATTCAGTACTTC. This chain links TRBV20-1 with TRBJ2-4, with 10 bases that match TRBD1. The CDR3 extends over 16 amino acids. Germline V CDR1 and CDR2: DFQATT, SNEGSKA (reference sequence). Losses at the gene ends were 3 bases for V and 3 bases for J; bases not matched to a gene: 8.

In its sample, this clonotype was seen many times. The rearrangement links TRBV19 to TRBJ2-7; 9 nucleotides align to TRBD2. Germline CDR1 and CDR2: LNHDA and SQIVND (reference sequence). CDR3 length equals 15 residues. J was trimmed by 4 bases and V by 5 bases; bases with no gene match: 9. This CDR3 reads CASSPMTSGKYEQYF. CDR3 coding DNA: TGTGCCAGTAGTCCGATGACTAGCGGTAAATACGAGCAGTACTTC.

The chain uses TRBV28 and TRBJ1-6; D is unresolved. The ends were cut back, 6 bases at V and 9 bases at J, with 21 bases in the middle. This CDR3 has 16 amino acids. Per germline, CDR1 MDHEN and CDR2 SYDVKM. CDR3 in DNA: TGTGCCAGCAGCTTAACCTCTGCCGGAGGGCTTTCACCCCTCCACTTT. As protein: CASSLTSAGGLSPLHF.

The table lists this clonotype with many counts. The chain carries TRBV24-1 and TRBJ2-7, with D tentatively TRBD2 (5 bases). This CDR3 is built from 15 residues. Germline V lookup: CDR1 KGHDR, CDR2 SFDVKD. With 2 bases removed from V and 5 bases from J, the gap between germline ends came to 15 bases. The CDR3 DNA is TGTGCCACCAGTGATTCTCGGCTAGCATCCCACGAGCAGTACTTC. This translates into CATSDSRLASHEQYF.

There are many counts of this clonotype. The V gene is TRBV4-1, the J gene TRBJ1-2; D is perhaps TRBD1 (5 bases). Germline V gives CDR1 MGHRA, CDR2 YSYEKL. V shed 4 bases and J shed 4 bases, with 16 bases lying between them. This CDR3 region has 15 residues. The CDR3 is CASSLDSLGLYGYTF. DNA of the CDR3: TGCGCCAGCAGCCTAGACTCGTTGGGGCTCTATGGCTACACCTTC.

V gene TRBV24-1 combines with J gene TRBJ2-1; a weak D match, TRBD2 (6 bases). The CDR3 length is 16 residues. Trimming stripped 7 bases from V and 2 bases from J, with 17 bases between. Germline assignment: CDR1 KGHDR and CDR2 SFDVKD. The CDR3 DNA reads TGTGCCACCAGGGCCCCCGGGGGAGCAGCCTACAATGAGCAGTTCTTC. Translated, it gives CATRAPGGAAYNEQFF.

As for this clonotype: Just one base apart from a much larger clone, this may be a read error. This sequence joins TRBV6-5 and TRBJ2-3, with unresolved D. Gene TRBJ2-7 matches the end of the DNA better, so the J call may be wrong. The length of the CDR3 is 13 residues. Germline assignment: CDR1 MNHEY and CDR2 SVGAGI. The CDR3 DNA reads as TGTGCCAGCAGTTACCTCGAGGAAAATGAGCAGTACTTC. Translating it yields CASSYLEENEQYF.

This clonotype was observed a handful of times. The chain joins TRBV5-1 to TRBJ1-2, with a possible D match to TRBD1 (6 bases). The CDR3 spans 14 residues. From germline, CDR1 is SGHRS and CDR2 YFSETQ. V lost 0 bases to trimming and J lost 2 bases, with 8 bases between them. CDR3 protein: CASSLEGGNYGYTF. CDR3 coding DNA: TGCGCCAGCAGCTTGGAAGGGGGGAACTATGGCTACACCTTC.

This clonotype has ten or more counts. The CDR3 region has the DNA TGTGCCAGCAGTCGGGACCTCGTCTCCTACGAGCAGTACTTC. It specifies CASSRDLVSYEQYF. J is TRBJ2-7 and V is TRBV6-1; either TRBD1 or TRBD2 may fit D (5 bases each). Germline V gene sequence: CDR1 MNHNS, CDR2 SASEGT. The CDR3 has 14 amino acids. The ends were cut back, 5 bases at V and 0 bases at J, with 11 bases in the middle.

Worth noting for this clonotype: This may stem from a read error, because a much larger clone lies one nucleotide away. The genes are TRBV10-3 and TRBJ2-7, with 10 positions matching TRBD1. The CDR3 covers 13 residues. With 6 bases clipped from V and 5 bases from J, the junction kept 4 bases outside the gene matches. Germline CDR1 and CDR2: ENHRY and SYGVKD. For the CDR3, the DNA is TGTGCCATCAGGGGACAGGGGTCCCACGAGCAGTACTTC. Protein sequence: CAIRGQGSHEQYF.

At least ten counts were recorded for this clonotype. The chain employs TRBV5-1 and TRBJ2-7, with 9 positions matching TRBD2. This CDR3 is built from 13 residues. Germline V gives CDR1 SGHRS, CDR2 YFSETQ. V gave up 0 bases and J gave up 11 bases; unmatched junction bases: 6. DNA of the CDR3: TGCGCCAGCAGCTTGGATAGCGGGAGTCAGAAGTACTTC. Protein product: CASSLDSGSQKYF.

The chain carries TRBV7-9 and TRBJ2-6; 7 bases are a match to TRBD1. There are 18 residues in the CDR3. Germline values: CDR1 SEHNR, CDR2 FQNEAQ (reference sequence). The J segment lost 0 bases and the V segment lost 2 bases, leaving 7 bases of the junction unmatched. CDR3 nucleotide sequence: TGTGCCAGCAGCTTACCGAGACAGGGTAACTCTGGGGCCAACGTCCTGACTTTC. This gives the protein CASSLPRQGNSGANVLTF.